This note documents a single TCR beta chain sequence. Its specificity is unknown. The data belong to a study of shared clonotypes between healthy human individuals. Findings of the study overall: All-four-donor shared clonotypes had higher generation probabilities than non-shared clonotypes did. Although depth was large, rarefaction showed that sequencing of the sorted subsets was incomplete. Researchers found naive subsets generally carried larger estimated richness than memory subsets.

Donors, healthy HIV-negative adults, lacked recent acute infections or vaccinations. This CDR3 contains 12 residues. Trimming removed 7 bases at V and 7 bases at J, with 12 bases between. Per germline, CDR1 SGHAT and CDR2 FQNNGV. Method: immunoSEQ multiplex PCR; TCRdb's copy keeps in-frame clones and lacks some. The repertoire holds roughly 700,000 clones, with approximately 79% as singletons. The chain recombines TRBV11-2 with TRBJ2-3; D gene uncertain. This sequence was found in a woman in her 30s in good health. The sequenced sample consisted of memory CD4+ T cells sorted from blood. Subset denoted: CD45RA-negative fraction. In DNA, the CDR3 is TGTGCCAGCATCACCTCACGAAATACGCAGTATTTT. Translated: CASITSRNTQYF.